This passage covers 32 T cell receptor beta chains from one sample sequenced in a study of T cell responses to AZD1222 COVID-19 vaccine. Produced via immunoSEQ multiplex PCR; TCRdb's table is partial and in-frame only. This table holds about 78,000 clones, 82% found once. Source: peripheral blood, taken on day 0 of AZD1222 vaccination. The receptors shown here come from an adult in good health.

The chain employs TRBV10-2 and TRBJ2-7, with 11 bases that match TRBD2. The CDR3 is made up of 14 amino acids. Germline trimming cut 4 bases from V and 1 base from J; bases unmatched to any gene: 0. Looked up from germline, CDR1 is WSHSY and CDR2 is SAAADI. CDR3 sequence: CASSASGRSYEQYF. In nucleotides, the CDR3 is TGCGCCAGCAGTGCTAGCGGGAGGTCCTACGAGCAGTACTTC.

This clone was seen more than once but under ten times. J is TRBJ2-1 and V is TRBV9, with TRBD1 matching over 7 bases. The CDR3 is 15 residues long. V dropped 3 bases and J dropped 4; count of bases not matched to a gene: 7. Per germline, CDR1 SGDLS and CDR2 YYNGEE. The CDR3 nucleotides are TGTGCCAGCAGCGGAACGGGACAGAGTTACAATGAGCAGTTCTTC. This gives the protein CASSGTGQSYNEQFF. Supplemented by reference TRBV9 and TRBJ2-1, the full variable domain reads DSGVTQTPKHLITATGQRVTLRCSPRSGDLSVYWYQQSLDQGLQFLIQYYNGEERAKGNILERFSAQQFPDLHSELNLSSLELGDSALYFCASSGTGQSYNEQFFGPGTRLTVL.

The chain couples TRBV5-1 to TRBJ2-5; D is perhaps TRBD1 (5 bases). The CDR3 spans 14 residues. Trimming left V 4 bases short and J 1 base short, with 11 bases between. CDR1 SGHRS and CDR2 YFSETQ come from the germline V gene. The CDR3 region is CASSPTTAQETQYF. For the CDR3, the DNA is TGCGCCAGCAGCCCAACGACAGCCCAAGAGACCCAGTACTTC.

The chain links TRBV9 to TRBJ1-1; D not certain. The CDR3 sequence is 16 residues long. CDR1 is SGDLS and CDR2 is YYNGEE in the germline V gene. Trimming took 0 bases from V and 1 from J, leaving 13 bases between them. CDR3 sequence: CASSVAPEARNTEAFF. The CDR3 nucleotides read TGTGCCAGCAGCGTAGCCCCGGAGGCGCGGAACACTGAAGCTTTCTTT.

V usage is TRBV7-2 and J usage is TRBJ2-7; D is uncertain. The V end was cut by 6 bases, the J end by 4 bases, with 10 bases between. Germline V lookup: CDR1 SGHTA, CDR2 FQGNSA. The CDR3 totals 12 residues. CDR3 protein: CASSSRSYEQYF. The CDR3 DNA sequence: TGTGCCAGCAGTTCCAGATCGTACGAGCAGTACTTC. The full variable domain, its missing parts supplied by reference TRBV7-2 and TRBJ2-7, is GAGVSQSPSNKVTEKGKDVELRCDPISGHTALYWYRQSLGQGLEFLIYFQGNSAPDKSGLPSDRFSAERTGGSVSTLTIQRTQQEDSAVYLCASSSRSYEQYFGPGTRLTVT.

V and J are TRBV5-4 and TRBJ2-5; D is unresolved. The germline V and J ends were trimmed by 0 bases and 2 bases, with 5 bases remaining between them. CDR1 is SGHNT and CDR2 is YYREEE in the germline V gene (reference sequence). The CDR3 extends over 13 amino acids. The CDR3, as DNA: TGTGCCAGCAGCTTGGCCACTCAAGAGACCCAGTACTTC. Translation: CASSLATQETQYF.

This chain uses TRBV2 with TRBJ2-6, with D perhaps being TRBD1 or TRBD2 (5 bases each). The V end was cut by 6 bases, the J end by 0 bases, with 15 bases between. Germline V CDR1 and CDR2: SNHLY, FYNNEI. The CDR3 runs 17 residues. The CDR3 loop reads CASRTEGKLSGANVLTF. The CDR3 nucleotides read TGTGCCAGCAGGACCGAGGGGAAACTCTCTGGGGCCAACGTCCTGACTTTC.

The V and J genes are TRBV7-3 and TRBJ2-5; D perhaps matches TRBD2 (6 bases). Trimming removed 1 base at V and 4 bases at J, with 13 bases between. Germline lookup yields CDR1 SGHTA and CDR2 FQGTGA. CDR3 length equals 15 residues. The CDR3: CASSLKGWGGETQYF. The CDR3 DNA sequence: TGTGCCAGCAGCTTAAAGGGCTGGGGAGGAGAGACCCAGTACTTC.

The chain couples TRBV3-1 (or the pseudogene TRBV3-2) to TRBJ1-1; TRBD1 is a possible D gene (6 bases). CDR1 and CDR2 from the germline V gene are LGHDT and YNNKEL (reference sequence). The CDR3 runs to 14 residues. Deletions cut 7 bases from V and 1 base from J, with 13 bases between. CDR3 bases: TGTGCCAGCAAGGGGGTAGGCGGGAACACTGAAGCTTTCTTT. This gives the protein CASKGVGGNTEAFF.

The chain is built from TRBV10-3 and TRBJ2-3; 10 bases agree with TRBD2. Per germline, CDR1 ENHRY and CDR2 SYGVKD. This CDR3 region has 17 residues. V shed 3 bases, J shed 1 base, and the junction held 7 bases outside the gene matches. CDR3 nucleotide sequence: TGTGCCATCAGTGACCCCAGCGGGGGGGGTGGCACAGATACGCAGTATTTT. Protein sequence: CAISDPSGGGGTDTQYF.

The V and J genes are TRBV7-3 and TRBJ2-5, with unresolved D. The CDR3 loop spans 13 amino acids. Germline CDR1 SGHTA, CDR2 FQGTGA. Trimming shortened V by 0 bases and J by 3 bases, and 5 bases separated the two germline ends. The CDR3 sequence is CASSLTREETQYF. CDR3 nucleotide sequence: TGTGCCAGCAGCTTAACCAGAGAAGAGACCCAGTACTTC.

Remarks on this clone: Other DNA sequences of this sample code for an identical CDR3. The CDR3: CASSATGTSTDTQYF. The CDR3 DNA sequence: TGTGCCAGCAGCGCCACAGGGACCAGCACAGATACGCAGTATTTT. The chain employs TRBV7-2 and TRBJ2-3, with a weak D call TRBD1 (6 bases). The germline V and J ends were trimmed by 5 bases and 0 bases, with 12 bases remaining between them. CDR1 and CDR2 (germline): SGHTA, FQGNSA. CDR3 length equals 15 residues. The variable domain in full, completed from reference TRBV7-2 and TRBJ2-3, reads GAGVSQSPSNKVTEKGKDVELRCDPISGHTALYWYRQSLGQGLEFLIYFQGNSAPDKSGLPSDRFSAERTGGSVSTLTIQRTQQEDSAVYLCASSATGTSTDTQYFGPGTRLTVL.

The CDR3 bases are TGTGCCAGTAGTATTTCCCCAGGGAGGAGTAATGAAAAACTGTTTTTT. It is translated as CASSISPGRSNEKLFF. The chain employs TRBV19 and TRBJ1-4; D may be TRBD1 (5 bases). Looked up from germline, CDR1 is LNHDA and CDR2 is SQIVND (reference sequence). There are 16 residues in the CDR3. V shed 3 bases and J shed 4 bases, with 15 bases lying between them.

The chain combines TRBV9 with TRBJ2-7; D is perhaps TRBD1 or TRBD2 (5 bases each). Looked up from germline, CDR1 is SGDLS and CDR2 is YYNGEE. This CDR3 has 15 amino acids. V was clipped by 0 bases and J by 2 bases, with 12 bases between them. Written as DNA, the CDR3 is TGTGCCAGCAGCGTAGGAGGGGCCCCCACCTACGAGCAGTACTTC. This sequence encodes CASSVGGAPTYEQYF.

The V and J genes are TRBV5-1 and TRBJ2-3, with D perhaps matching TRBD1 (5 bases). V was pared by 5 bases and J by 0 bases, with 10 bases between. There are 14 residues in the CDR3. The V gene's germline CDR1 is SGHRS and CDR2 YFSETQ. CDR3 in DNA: TGCGCCAGCAGGGACATCCCTAGCACAGATACGCAGTATTTT. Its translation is CASRDIPSTDTQYF.

CDR3 loop: CASSYLAVGELFF. The CDR3 DNA reads TGTGCCAGCAGTTACCTGGCGGTCGGGGAGCTGTTTTTT. The rearrangement uses TRBV6-6 and TRBJ2-2; the D is unclear. The CDR3 covers 13 residues. V was clipped by 2 bases and J by 7 bases, with 8 bases between them. The germline CDR1 and CDR2 sequences are MNHNY and SVGAGI (reference sequence).

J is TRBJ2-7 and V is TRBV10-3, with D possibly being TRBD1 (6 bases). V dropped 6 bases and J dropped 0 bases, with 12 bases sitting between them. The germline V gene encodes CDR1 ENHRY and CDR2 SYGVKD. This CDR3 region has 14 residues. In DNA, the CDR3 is TGTGCCATCAGCGGGACACTGAGCTCCTACGAGCAGTACTTC. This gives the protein CAISGTLSSYEQYF.

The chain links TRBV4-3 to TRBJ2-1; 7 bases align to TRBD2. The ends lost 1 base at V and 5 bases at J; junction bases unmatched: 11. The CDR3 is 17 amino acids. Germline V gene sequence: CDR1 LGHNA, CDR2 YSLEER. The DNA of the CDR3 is TGCGCCAGCAGCCAAGTTGTCGCGGGAGAAACGAACAATGAGCAGTTCTTC. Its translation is CASSQVVAGETNNEQFF.

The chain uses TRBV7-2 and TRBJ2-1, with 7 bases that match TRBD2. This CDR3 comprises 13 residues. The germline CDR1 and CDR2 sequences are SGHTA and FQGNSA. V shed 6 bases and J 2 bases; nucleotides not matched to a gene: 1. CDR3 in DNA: TGTGCCAGCAGGGCGGGAGCCTACAATGAGCAGTTCTTC. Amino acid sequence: CASRAGAYNEQFF.

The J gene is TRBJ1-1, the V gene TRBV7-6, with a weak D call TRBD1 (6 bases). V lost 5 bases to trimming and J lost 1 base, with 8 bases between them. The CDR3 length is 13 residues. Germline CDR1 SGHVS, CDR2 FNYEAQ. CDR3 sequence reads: CASSQGRNTEAFF. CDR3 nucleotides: TGTGCCAGCAGCCAGGGGAGGAACACTGAAGCTTTCTTT.

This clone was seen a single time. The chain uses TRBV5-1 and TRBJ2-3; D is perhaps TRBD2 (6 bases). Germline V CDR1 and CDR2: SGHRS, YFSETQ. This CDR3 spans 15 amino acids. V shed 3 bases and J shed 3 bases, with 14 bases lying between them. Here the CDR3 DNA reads TGCGCCAGCAGCTGGGGCGGCGGGGAAACAGATACGCAGTATTTT. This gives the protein CASSWGGGETDTQYF. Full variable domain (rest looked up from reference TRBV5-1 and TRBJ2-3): KAGVTQTPRYLIKTRGQQVTLSCSPISGHRSVSWYQQTPGQGLQFLFEYFSETQRNKGNFPGRFSGRQFSNSRSEMNVSTLELGDSALYLCASSWGGGETDTQYFGPGTRLTVL.

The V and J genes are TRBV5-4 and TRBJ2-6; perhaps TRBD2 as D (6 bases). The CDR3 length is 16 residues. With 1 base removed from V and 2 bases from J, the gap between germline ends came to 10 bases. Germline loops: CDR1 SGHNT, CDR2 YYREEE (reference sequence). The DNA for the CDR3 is TGTGCCAGCAGCTTGCGGGGGATCGCTGGGGCCAACGTCCTGACTTTC. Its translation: CASSLRGIAGANVLTF. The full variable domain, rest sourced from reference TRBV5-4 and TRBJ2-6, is ETGVTQSPTHLIKTRGQQVTLRCSSQSGHNTVSWYQQALGQGPQFIFQYYREEENGRGNFPPRFSGLQFPNYSSELNVNALELDDSALYLCASSLRGIAGANVLTFGAGSRLTVL.

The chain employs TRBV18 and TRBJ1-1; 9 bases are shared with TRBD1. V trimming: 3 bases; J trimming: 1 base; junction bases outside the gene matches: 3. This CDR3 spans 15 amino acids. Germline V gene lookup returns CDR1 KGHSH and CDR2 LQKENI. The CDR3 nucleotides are TGTGCCAGCTCACCCAAACAGGGGGCGAACACTGAAGCTTTCTTT. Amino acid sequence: CASSPKQGANTEAFF. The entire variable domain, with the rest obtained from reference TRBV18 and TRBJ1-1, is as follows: NAGVMQNPRHLVRRRGQEARLRCSPMKGHSHVYWYRQLPEEGLKFMVYLQKENIIDESGMPKERFSAEFPKEGPSILRIQQVVRGDSAAYFCASSPKQGANTEAFFGQGTRLTVV.

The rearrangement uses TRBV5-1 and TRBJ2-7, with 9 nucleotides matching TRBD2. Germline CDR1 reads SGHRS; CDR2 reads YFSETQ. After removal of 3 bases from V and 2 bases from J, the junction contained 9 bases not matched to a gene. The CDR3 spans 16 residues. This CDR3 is CASSSPPSGNPYEQYF. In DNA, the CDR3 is TGCGCCAGCAGCTCCCCCCCTAGCGGGAACCCCTACGAGCAGTACTTC.

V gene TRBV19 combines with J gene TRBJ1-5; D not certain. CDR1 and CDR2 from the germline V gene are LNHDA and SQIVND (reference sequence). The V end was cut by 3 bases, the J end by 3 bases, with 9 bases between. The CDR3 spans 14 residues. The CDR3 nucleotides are TGTGCCAGTAGTATTGACGGCTTCAATCAGCCCCAGCATTTT. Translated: CASSIDGFNQPQHF. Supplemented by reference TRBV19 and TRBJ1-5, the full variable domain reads DGGITQSPKYLFRKEGQNVTLSCEQNLNHDAMYWYRQDPGQGLRLIYYSQIVNDFQKGDIAEGYSVSREKKESFPLTVTSAQKNPTAFYLCASSIDGFNQPQHFGDGTRLSIL.

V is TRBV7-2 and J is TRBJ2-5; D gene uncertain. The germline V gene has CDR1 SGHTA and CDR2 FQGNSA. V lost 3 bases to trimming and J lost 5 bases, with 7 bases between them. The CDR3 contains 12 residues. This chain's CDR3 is CASSFPAETQYF. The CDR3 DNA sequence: TGTGCCAGCAGCTTCCCTGCGGAGACCCAGTACTTC.

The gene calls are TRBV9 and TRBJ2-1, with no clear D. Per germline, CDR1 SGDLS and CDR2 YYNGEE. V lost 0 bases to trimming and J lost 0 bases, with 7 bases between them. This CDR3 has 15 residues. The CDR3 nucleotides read TGTGCCAGCAGCGTAGATCTGAGCTCCTACAATGAGCAGTTCTTC. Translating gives CASSVDLSSYNEQFF. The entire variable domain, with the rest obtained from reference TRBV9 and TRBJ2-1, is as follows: DSGVTQTPKHLITATGQRVTLRCSPRSGDLSVYWYQQSLDQGLQFLIQYYNGEERAKGNILERFSAQQFPDLHSELNLSSLELGDSALYFCASSVDLSSYNEQFFGPGTRLTVL.

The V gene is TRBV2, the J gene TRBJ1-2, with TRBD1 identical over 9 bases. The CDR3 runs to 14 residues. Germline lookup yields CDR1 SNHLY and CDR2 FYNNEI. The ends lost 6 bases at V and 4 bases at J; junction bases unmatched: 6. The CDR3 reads CASRRQGGAYGYTF. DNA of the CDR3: TGTGCCAGCAGAAGACAGGGGGGGGCCTATGGCTACACCTTC.

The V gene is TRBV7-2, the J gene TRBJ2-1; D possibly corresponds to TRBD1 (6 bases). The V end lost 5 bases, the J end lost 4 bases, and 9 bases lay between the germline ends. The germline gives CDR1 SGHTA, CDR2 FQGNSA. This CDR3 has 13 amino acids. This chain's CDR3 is CASSGRGYNEQFF. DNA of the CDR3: TGTGCCAGCAGCGGCAGGGGATACAATGAGCAGTTCTTC.

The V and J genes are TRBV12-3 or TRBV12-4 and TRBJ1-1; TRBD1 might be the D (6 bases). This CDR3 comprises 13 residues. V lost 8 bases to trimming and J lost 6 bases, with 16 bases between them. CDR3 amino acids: CASGGAVRSEAFF. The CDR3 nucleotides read TGTGCCAGCGGGGGGGCAGTTCGCTCTGAAGCTTTCTTT.

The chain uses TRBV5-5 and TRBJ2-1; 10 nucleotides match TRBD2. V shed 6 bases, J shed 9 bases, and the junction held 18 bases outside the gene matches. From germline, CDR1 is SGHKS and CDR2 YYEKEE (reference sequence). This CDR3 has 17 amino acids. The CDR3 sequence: CASIPSLSGRRYVEQFF. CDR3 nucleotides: TGTGCCAGCATCCCCAGCCTTAGCGGGAGGAGGTACGTTGAGCAGTTCTTC.

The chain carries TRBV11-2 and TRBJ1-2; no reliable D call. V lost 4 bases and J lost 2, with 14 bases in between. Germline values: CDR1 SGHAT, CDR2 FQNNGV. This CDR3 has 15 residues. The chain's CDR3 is CASSSDLGSNYGYTF. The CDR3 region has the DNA TGTGCCAGCAGCTCGGACCTTGGCTCCAACTATGGCTACACCTTC.